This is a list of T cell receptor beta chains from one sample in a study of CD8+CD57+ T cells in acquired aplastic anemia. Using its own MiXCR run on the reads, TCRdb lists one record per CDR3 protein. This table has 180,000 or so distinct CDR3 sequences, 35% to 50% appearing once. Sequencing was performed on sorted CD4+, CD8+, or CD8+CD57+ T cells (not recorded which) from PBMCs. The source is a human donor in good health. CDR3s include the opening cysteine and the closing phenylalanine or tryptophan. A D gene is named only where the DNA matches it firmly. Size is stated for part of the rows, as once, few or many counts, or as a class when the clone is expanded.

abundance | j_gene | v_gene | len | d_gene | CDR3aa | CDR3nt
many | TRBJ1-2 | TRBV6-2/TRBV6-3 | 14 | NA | CASRGLPGGRGYTF | TGTGCCAGCCGTGGTTTACCGGGGGGCCGTGGCTACACCTTC
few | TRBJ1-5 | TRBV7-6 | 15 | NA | CASSLMTGLNQPQHF | TGTGCCAGCAGCCTGATGACAGGCCTCAATCAGCCCCAGCATTTT
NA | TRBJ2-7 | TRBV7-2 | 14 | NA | CASSFWLSSYEQYF | TGTGCCAGCAGCTTCTGGCTCAGCTCCTACGAGCAGTACTTC
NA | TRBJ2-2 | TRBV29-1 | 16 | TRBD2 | CSASLAGGIYVGELFF | TGCAGCGCCTCTTTGGCGGGGGGAATATATGTCGGGGAGCTGTTTTTT
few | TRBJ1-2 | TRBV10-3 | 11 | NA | CAISDGGGYTF | TGTGCCATCAGTGATGGAGGTGGCTACACCTTC
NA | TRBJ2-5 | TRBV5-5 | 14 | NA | CASSLPGAYETQYF | TGTGCCAGCAGCTTACCGGGGGCCTACGAGACCCAGTACTTC
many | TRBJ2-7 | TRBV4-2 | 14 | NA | CASSQALVDYEQYF | TGTGCCAGCAGCCAAGCACTAGTTGACTACGAGCAGTACTTC
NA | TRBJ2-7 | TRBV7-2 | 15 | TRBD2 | CASPGLAGGYDEQYF | TGTGCCAGCCCGGGACTAGCGGGAGGGTACGACGAGCAGTACTTC
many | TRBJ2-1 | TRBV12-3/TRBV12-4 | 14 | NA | CASIPGMGYNEQFF | TGTGCCAGCATACCTGGGATGGGGTACAATGAGCAGTTCTTC
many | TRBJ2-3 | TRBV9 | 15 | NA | CASSAAGTSTDTQYF | TGTGCCAGCAGCGCAGCCGGGACGAGCACAGATACGCAGTATTTT
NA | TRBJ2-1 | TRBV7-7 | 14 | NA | CASSLLGSDNEQFF | TGTGCTAGCAGCTTACTCGGGAGTGACAATGAGCAGTTCTTC
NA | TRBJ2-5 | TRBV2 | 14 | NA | CASSQDGSGETQYF | TGTGCCAGCAGCCAAGATGGTAGCGGAGAGACCCAGTACTTC
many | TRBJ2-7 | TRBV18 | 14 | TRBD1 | CASSPGQGKYEQYF | TGTGCCAGCTCACCAGGACAGGGGAAGTACGAGCAGTACTTC
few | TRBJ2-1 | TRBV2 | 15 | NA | CASSETAGYYNEQFF | TGTGCCAGCAGTGAAACCGCGGGTTACTACAATGAGCAGTTCTTC
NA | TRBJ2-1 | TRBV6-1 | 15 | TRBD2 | CASSTIAERGNEQFF | TGTGCCAGCAGTACTATAGCGGAGCGGGGCAATGAGCAGTTCTTC
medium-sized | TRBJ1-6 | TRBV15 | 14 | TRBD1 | CATSPGTVNSPLHF | TGTGCCACCAGCCCAGGGACAGTAAATTCACCCCTCCACTTT
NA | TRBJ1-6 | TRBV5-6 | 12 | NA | CASNTKGSPLHF | TGTGCCAGCAATACGAAGGGATCACCCCTCCACTTC
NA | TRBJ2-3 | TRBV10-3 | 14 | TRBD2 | CAISARLAGETQYF | TGTGCCATCAGTGCCAGACTAGCGGGAGAGACGCAGTATTTT
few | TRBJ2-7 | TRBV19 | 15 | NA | CASSTNRDGSYEQYF | TGTGCCAGTAGTACAAACCGGGACGGGAGCTACGAGCAGTACTTC
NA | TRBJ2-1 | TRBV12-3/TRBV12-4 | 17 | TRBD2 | CASSLGQSSGRARERFF | TGCGCCAGCAGCCTTGGGCAATCTAGCGGGAGGGCCCGGGAGCGGTTCTTC